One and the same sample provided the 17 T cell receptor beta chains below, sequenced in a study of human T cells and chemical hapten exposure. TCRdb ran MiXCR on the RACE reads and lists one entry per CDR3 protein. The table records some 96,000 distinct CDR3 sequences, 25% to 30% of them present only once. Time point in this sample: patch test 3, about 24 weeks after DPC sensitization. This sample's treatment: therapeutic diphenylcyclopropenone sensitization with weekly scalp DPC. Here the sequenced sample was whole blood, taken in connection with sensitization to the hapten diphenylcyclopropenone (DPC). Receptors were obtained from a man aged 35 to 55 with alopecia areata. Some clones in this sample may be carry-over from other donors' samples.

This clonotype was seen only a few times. Here the CDR3 DNA reads TGTGCCAGTGATTGGGTAGCAGGCCTGGCGGTTGGTCAGCCCCAGCATTTT. Its translation is CASDWVAGLAVGQPQHF. This chain uses TRBV28 with TRBJ1-5; the D is unclear. The V gene lost 9 bases and the J gene lost 6 bases, with 27 bases spanning the gap. The CDR3 consists of 17 residues. Germline loops: CDR1 MDHEN, CDR2 SYDVKM.

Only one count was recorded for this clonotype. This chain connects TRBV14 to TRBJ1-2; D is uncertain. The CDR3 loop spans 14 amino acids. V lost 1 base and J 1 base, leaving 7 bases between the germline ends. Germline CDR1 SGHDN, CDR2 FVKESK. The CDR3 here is CASSQGAFNYGYTF. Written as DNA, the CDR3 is TGTGCCAGCAGCCAAGGAGCGTTTAACTATGGCTACACCTTC. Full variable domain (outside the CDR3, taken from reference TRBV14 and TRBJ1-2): EAGVTQFPSHSVIEKGQTVTLRCDPISGHDNLYWYRRVMGKEIKFLLHFVKESKQDESGMPNNRFLAERTGGTYSTLKVQPAELEDSGVYFCASSQGAFNYGYTFGSGTRLTVV.

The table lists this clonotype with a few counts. The CDR3 bases are TGTGCCAGCAGCTTAGTGGGACTAGCGGCCACTATCTCTGGGGCCAACGTCCTGACTTTC. Encoded protein: CASSLVGLAATISGANVLTF. V gene TRBV7-2 combines with J gene TRBJ2-6; 11 nucleotides agree with TRBD2. After removal of 1 base from V and 0 bases from J, the junction contained 8 bases not matched to a gene. Germline V gene sequence: CDR1 SGHTA, CDR2 FQGNSA. The CDR3 covers 20 residues.

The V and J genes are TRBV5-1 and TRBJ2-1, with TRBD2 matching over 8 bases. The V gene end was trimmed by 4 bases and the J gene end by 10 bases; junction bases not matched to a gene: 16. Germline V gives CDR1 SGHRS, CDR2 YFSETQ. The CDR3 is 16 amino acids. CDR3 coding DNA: TGCGCCAGCAGCCCCTCGGGTAGCGGGGAGGGATTCGAGCAGTTCTTC. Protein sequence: CASSPSGSGEGFEQFF.

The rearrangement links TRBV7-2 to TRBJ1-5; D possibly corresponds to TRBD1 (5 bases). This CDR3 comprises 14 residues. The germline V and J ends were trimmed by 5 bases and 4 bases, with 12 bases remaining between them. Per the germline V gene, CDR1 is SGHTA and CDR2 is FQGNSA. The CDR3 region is CASSRGRQNQPQHF. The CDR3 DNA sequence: TGTGCCAGCAGCCGGGGACGGCAGAATCAGCCCCAGCATTTT.

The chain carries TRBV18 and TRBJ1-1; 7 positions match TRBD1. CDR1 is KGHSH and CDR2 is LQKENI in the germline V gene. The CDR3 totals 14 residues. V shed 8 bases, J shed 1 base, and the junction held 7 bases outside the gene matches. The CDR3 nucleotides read TGTGCCAGCGGGAAGACAGGGTCGAACACTGAAGCTTTCTTT. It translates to CASGKTGSNTEAFF. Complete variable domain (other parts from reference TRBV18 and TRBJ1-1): NAGVMQNPRHLVRRRGQEARLRCSPMKGHSHVYWYRQLPEEGLKFMVYLQKENIIDESGMPKERFSAEFPKEGPSILRIQQVVRGDSAAYFCASGKTGSNTEAFFGQGTRLTVV.

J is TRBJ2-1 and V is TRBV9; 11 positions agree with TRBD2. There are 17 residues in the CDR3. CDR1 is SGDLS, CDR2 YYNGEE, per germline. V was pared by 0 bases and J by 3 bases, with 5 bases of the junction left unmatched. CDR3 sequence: CASSVGGTSGGYNEQFF. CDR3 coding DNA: TGTGCCAGCAGCGTAGGAGGCACTAGCGGGGGCTACAATGAGCAGTTCTTC.

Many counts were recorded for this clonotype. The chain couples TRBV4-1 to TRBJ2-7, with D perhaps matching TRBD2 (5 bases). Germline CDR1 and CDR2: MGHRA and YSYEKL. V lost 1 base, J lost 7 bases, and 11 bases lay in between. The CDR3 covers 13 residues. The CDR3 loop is CASSQGNGGEQYF. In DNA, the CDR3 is TGCGCCAGCAGCCAAGGCAACGGCGGGGAGCAGTACTTC.

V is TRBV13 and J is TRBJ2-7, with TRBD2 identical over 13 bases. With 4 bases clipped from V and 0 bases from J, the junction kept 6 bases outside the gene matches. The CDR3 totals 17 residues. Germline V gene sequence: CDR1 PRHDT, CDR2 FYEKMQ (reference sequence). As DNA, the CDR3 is TGTGCCAGCAGCTCCGGACTAGCGGGAGCCATCTCCTACGAGCAGTACTTC. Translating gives CASSSGLAGAISYEQYF.

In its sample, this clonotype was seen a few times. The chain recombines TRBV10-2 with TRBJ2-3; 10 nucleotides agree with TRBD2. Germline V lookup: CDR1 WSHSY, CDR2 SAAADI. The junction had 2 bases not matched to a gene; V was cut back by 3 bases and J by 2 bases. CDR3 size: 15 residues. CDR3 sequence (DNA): TGCGCCAGCAGTGATGGACTAGCGGACACAGATACGCAGTATTTT. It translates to CASSDGLADTDTQYF.

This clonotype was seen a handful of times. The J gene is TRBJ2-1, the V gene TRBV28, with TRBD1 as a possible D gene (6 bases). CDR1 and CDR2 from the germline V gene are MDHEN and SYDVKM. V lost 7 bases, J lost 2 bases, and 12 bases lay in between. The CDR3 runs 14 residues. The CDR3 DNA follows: TGTGCCAGCAAGGGACACCTGACCTACAATGAGCAGTTCTTC. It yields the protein CASKGHLTYNEQFF.

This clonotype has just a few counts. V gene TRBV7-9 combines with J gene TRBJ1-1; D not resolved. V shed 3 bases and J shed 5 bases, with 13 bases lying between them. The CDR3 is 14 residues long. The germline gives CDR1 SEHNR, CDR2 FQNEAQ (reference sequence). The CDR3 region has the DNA TGTGCCAGCAGCTTTCAGAACGATAGGACTGAAGCTTTCTTT. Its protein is CASSFQNDRTEAFF. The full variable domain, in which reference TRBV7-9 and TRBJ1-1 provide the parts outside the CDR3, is DTGVSQNPRHKITKRGQNVTFRCDPISEHNRLYWYRQTLGQGPEFLTYFQNEAQLEKSRLLSDRFSAERPKGSFSTLEIQRTEQGDSAMYLCASSFQNDRTEAFFGQGTRLTVV.

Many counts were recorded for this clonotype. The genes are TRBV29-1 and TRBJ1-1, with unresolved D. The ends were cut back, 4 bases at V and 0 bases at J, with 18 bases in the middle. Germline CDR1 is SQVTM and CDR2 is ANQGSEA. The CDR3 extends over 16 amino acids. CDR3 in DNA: TGCAGCGTTGTTGGTTTGGAGGACGGCTTGAACACTGAAGCTTTCTTT. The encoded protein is CSVVGLEDGLNTEAFF.

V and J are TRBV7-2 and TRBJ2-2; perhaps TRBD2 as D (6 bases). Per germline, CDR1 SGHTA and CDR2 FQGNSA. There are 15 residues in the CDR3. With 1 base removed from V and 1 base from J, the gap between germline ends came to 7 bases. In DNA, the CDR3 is TGTGCCAGCAGCTTAGGGCGGGGGAACACCGGGGAGCTGTTTTTT. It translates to CASSLGRGNTGELFF.

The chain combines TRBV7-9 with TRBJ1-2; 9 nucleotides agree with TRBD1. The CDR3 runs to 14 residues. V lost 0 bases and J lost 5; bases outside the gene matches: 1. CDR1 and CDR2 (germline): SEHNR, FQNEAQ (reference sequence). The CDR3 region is CASSLAGTGYGYTF. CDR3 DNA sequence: TGTGCCAGCAGCTTAGCTGGGACAGGGTATGGCTACACCTTC.

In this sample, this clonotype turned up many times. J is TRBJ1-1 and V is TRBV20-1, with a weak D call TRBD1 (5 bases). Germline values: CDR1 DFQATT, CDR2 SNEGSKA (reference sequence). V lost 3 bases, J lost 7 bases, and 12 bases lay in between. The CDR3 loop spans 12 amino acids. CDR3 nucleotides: TGCAGTGCTAGGCCCCGGGGGATTGAAGCTTTCTTT. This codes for CSARPRGIEAFF.

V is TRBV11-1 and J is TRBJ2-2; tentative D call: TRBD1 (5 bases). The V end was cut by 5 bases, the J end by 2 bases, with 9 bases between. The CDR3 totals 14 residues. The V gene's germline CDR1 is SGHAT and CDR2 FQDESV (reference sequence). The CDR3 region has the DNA TGTGCCAGCAGCCCCACAGGAAACACCGGGGAGCTGTTTTTT. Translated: CASSPTGNTGELFF.